One sample yielded the 14 T cell receptor beta chains listed below, sequenced in a study of blood T cell repertoires in COVID-19. Sequenced by immunoSEQ multiplex PCR; TCRdb stores in-frame clones only, minus some. The sample records some 340,000 clones, 85% being singletons. Sequences were obtained from peripheral blood. All receptors derive from a woman under 30 with acute or convalescent COVID-19.

The chain employs TRBV19 and TRBJ1-2; D is unclear. This CDR3 is built from 14 residues. Trimming cost V 3 bases and J 8 bases, with 16 bases left between them. The V gene's germline CDR1 is LNHDA and CDR2 SQIVND (reference sequence). The CDR3 is CASSMKDYPRGYTF. The CDR3 bases are TGTGCCAGTAGTATGAAGGACTATCCTAGGGGCTACACCTTC.

The rearrangement uses TRBV19 and TRBJ2-2, with TRBD2 matching over 8 bases. The germline V gene encodes CDR1 LNHDA and CDR2 SQIVND (reference sequence). CDR3 length: 14 residues. V was clipped by 7 bases and J by 3 bases; unmatched bases: 4. CDR3 nucleotides: TGTGCCAGTATGGGACTAGTGCACACCGGGGAGCTGTTTTTT. Translation: CASMGLVHTGELFF. Full variable domain (outside the CDR3, taken from reference TRBV19 and TRBJ2-2): DGGITQSPKYLFRKEGQNVTLSCEQNLNHDAMYWYRQDPGQGLRLIYYSQIVNDFQKGDIAEGYSVSREKKESFPLTVTSAQKNPTAFYLCASMGLVHTGELFFGEGSRLTVL.

This chain connects TRBV20-1 to TRBJ1-4; no clear D gene. Trimming left V 0 bases short and J 12 bases short, with 8 bases between. Germline V gene lookup returns CDR1 DFQATT and CDR2 SNEGSKA (reference sequence). CDR3 length: 11 residues. The CDR3 loop is CSARERWELFF. CDR3 sequence (DNA): TGCAGTGCTAGAGAGAGGTGGGAACTGTTTTTT.

This chain joins TRBV7-9 and TRBJ2-3; tentatively, D is TRBD1 (6 bases). Per germline, CDR1 SEHNR and CDR2 FQNEAQ (reference sequence). V gave up 3 bases and J gave up 0 bases, with 16 bases separating them. The CDR3 loop spans 17 amino acids. The DNA of the CDR3 is TGTGCCAGCAGCTTTAGGAGGACAGTCACTAGCACAGATACGCAGTATTTT. Amino acid sequence: CASSFRRTVTSTDTQYF.

This clone was picked up a small number of times. The chain couples TRBV7-2 to TRBJ2-3; a possible D gene is TRBD2 (7 bases). V lost 1 base and J 5 bases, leaving 13 bases between the germline ends. Germline CDR1 reads SGHTA; CDR2 reads FQGNSA. This CDR3 comprises 15 residues. The CDR3 here is CASSLGQVAGDTQYF. CDR3 in DNA: TGTGCCAGCAGCTTAGGACAGGTAGCGGGAGATACGCAGTATTTT.

This clone was recorded a few times. As DNA, the CDR3 is TGTGCCAGCAGCGTAGAGCCCTCGGTCTCCACGGTCTCACCCCTCCACTTT. Translating gives CASSVEPSVSTVSPLHF. The chain carries TRBV9 and TRBJ1-6; D uncertain. This CDR3 has 17 residues. Germline V gene data show CDR1 as SGDLS and CDR2 as YYNGEE. Trimming shortened V by 0 bases and J by 10 bases, and 20 bases separated the two germline ends.

The CDR3 loop is CASSIGQGTEQYF. The CDR3, as DNA: TGTGCCAGCAGCATTGGACAGGGGACCGAGCAGTACTTC. This chain uses TRBV14 with TRBJ2-7; 9 positions agree with TRBD1. CDR1 and CDR2 (germline): SGHDN, FVKESK. V was pared by 5 bases and J by 6 bases, with 5 bases of the junction left unmatched. This CDR3 has 13 amino acids.

This chain links TRBV30 with TRBJ1-3; the D is unclear. V was shortened by 5 bases and J by 0 bases, with 11 bases between the two germline ends. Per germline, CDR1 GTSNPN and CDR2 SVGIG (reference sequence). The CDR3 loop spans 14 amino acids. Written as DNA, the CDR3 is TGTGCCTGGTCAGGTACTCACTCTGGAAACACCATATATTTT. Translated: CAWSGTHSGNTIYF.

This chain uses TRBV5-4 with TRBJ1-2, with a weak D call TRBD1 (5 bases). The CDR3 loop spans 15 amino acids. The V and J ends lost 4 bases and 4 bases respectively, with 17 bases between them. Germline CDR1 SGHNT, CDR2 YYREEE (reference sequence). The CDR3 DNA reads TGTGCCAGCAGCCCCCGGGGGGGAACAAGCTATGGCTACACCTTC. It yields the protein CASSPRGGTSYGYTF. The complete variable domain, with remaining parts taken from reference TRBV5-4 and TRBJ1-2, reads ETGVTQSPTHLIKTRGQQVTLRCSSQSGHNTVSWYQQALGQGPQFIFQYYREEENGRGNFPPRFSGLQFPNYSSELNVNALELDDSALYLCASSPRGGTSYGYTFGSGTRLTVV.

The rearrangement uses TRBV15 and TRBJ1-1; D is ambiguous. The V gene lost 0 bases and the J gene lost 4 bases, with 12 bases spanning the gap. Germline CDR1 LNHNV, CDR2 YYDKDF (reference sequence). The CDR3 runs to 15 residues. CDR3 nucleotides: TGTGCCACCAGCAGAGAGGCAGGTTTAACCACTGAAGCTTTCTTT. Its translation: CATSREAGLTTEAFF.

The chain recombines TRBV19 with TRBJ1-2; D uncertain. The germline V gene encodes CDR1 LNHDA and CDR2 SQIVND (reference sequence). Trimming shortened V by 10 bases and J by 2 bases, and 20 bases separated the two germline ends. This CDR3 has 15 residues. CDR3 region: CAILMLGWRNYGYTF. The CDR3 nucleotides are TGTGCCATTCTCATGTTAGGTTGGAGGAACTATGGCTACACCTTC.

This chain links TRBV4-1 with TRBJ2-5; unclear D gene. The CDR3 is 13 amino acids. Germline assignment: CDR1 MGHRA and CDR2 YSYEKL. Trimming cost V 5 bases and J 2 bases, with 9 bases left between them. The CDR3 protein is CASSLAKQETQYF. In DNA form, the CDR3 reads TGCGCCAGCAGCTTAGCTAAACAAGAGACCCAGTACTTC.

This clone was seen just once. In nucleotides, the CDR3 is TGCAGCGTTGAACCGGCTAACTATGGCTACACCTTC. Protein: CSVEPANYGYTF. This chain uses TRBV29-1 with TRBJ1-2; no definite D call. The V gene lost 2 bases and the J gene lost 0 bases, with 4 bases spanning the gap. Germline CDR1 and CDR2: SQVTM and ANQGSEA. The CDR3 has 12 amino acids.

The CDR3 sequence: CASSEVHRGGSPLHF. CDR3 nucleotide sequence: TGTGCCAGCAGTGAAGTCCACAGGGGAGGATCACCCCTCCACTTT. The rearrangement links TRBV2 to TRBJ1-6; TRBD1 matches at 7 bases. Per the germline V gene, CDR1 is SNHLY and CDR2 is FYNNEI. CDR3 length: 15 amino acids. After removal of 1 base from V and 10 bases from J, the junction contained 7 bases not matched to a gene.